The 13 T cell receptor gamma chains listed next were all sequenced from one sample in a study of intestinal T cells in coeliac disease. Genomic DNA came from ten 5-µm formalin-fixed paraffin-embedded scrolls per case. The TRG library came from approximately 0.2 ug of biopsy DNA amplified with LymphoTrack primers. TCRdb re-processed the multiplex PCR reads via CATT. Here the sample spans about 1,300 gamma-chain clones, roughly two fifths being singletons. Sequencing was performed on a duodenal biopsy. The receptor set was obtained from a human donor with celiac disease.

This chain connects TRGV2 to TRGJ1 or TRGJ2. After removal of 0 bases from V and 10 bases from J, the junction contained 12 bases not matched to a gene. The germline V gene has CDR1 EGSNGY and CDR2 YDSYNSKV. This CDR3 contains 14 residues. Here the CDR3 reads CATWDGLGMGKKLF. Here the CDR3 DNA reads TGTGCCACCTGGGACGGGCTTGGTATGGGGAAGAAACTCTTT.

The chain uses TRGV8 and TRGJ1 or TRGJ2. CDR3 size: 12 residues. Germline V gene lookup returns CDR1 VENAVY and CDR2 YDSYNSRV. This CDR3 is CAPGIGDYKKLF. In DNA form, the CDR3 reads TGTGCACCTGGGATAGGGGATTATAAGAAACTCTTT.

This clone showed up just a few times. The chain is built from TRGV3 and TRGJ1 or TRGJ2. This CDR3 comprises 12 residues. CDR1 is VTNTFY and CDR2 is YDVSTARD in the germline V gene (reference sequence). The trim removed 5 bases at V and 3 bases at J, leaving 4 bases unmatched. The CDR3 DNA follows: TGTGCCACCTGGGGCGCTTATTATAAGAAACTCTTT. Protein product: CATWGAYYKKLF.

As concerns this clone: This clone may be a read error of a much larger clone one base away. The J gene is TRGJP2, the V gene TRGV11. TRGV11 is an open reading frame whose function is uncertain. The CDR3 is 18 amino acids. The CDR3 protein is CAYWIRHPKISSDWIKTF. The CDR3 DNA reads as TGTGCCTACTGGATTAGGCACCCGAAAATTAGTAGTGATTGGATCAAGACGTTT.

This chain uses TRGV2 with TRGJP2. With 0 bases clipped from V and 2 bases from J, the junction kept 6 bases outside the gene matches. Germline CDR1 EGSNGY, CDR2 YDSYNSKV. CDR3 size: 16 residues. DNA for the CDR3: TGTGCCACCTGGGACGGGTCGCGGAGTAGTGATTGGATCAAGACGTTT. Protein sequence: CATWDGSRSSDWIKTF.

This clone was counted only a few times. The CDR3 sequence is CAAWGANYYKKLF. The DNA for the CDR3 is TGTGCTGCGTGGGGAGCCAATTATTATAAGAAACTCTTT. V is TRGV10 and J is TRGJ1 or TRGJ2. TRGV10 is reported as an ORF; its role is uncertain. The CDR3 totals 13 residues. Trimming removed 8 bases from V and 1 base from J; junction bases left unmatched: 6.

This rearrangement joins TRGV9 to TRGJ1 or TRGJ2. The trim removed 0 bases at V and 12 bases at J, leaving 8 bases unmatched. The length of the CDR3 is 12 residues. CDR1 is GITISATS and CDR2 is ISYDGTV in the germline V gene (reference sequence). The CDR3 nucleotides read TGTGCCTTGTGGGAGGTGTATCGGAGGAAACTCTTT. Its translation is CALWEVYRRKLF.

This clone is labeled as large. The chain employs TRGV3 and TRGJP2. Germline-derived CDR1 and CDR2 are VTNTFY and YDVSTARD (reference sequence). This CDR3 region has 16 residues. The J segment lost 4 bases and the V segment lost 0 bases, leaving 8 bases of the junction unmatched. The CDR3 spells CATWDRPVLSDWIKTF. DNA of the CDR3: TGTGCCACCTGGGACAGGCCGGTACTTAGTGATTGGATCAAGACGTTT.

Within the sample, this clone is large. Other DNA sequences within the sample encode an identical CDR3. Here the CDR3 DNA reads TGTGCCACCTGGGACAGATATAAGAAACTCTTT. This translates into CATWDRYKKLF. The chain combines TRGV3 with TRGJ1 or TRGJ2. CDR3 length: 11 amino acids. V gave up 1 base and J gave up 7 bases; unmatched junction bases: 1. Germline loops: CDR1 VTNTFY, CDR2 YDVSTARD (reference sequence).

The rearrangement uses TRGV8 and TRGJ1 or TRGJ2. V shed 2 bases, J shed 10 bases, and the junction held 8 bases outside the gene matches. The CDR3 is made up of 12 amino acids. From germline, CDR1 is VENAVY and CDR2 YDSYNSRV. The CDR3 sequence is CATWDKGVKKLF. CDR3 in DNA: TGTGCCACCTGGGATAAGGGGGTAAAGAAACTCTTT.

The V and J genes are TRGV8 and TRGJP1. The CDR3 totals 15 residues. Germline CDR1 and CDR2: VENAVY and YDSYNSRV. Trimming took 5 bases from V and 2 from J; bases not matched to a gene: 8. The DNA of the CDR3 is TGTGCCACCTGGGCCCAGAGGACCACTGGTTGGTTCAAGATATTT. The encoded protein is CATWAQRTTGWFKIF.

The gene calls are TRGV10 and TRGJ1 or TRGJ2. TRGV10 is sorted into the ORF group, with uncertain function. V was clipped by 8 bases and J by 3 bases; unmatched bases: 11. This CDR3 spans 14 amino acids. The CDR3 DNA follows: TGTGCTGCGTGGGATTCTAGAATTTATTATAAGAAACTCTTT. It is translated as CAAWDSRIYYKKLF.

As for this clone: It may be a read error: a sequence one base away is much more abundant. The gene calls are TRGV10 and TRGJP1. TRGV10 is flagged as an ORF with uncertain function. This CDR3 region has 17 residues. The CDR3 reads CAAWDLGGYTAGWFKIF. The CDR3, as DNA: TGTGCTGCGTGGGATTTAGGAGGGTATACCGCTGGTTGGTTCAAGATATTT.